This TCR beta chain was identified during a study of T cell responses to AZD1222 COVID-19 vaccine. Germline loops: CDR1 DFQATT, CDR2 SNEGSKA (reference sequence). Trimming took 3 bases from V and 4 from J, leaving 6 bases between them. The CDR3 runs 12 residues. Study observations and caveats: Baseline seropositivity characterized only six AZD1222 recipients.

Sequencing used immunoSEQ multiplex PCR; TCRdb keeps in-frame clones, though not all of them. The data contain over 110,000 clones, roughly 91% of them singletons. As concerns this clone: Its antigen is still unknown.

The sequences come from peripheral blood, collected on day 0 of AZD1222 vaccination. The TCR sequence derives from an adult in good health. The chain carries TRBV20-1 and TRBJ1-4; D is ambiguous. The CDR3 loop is CSASRSNEKLFF. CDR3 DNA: TGCAGTGCTAGTCGGAGTAATGAAAAACTGTTTTTT.